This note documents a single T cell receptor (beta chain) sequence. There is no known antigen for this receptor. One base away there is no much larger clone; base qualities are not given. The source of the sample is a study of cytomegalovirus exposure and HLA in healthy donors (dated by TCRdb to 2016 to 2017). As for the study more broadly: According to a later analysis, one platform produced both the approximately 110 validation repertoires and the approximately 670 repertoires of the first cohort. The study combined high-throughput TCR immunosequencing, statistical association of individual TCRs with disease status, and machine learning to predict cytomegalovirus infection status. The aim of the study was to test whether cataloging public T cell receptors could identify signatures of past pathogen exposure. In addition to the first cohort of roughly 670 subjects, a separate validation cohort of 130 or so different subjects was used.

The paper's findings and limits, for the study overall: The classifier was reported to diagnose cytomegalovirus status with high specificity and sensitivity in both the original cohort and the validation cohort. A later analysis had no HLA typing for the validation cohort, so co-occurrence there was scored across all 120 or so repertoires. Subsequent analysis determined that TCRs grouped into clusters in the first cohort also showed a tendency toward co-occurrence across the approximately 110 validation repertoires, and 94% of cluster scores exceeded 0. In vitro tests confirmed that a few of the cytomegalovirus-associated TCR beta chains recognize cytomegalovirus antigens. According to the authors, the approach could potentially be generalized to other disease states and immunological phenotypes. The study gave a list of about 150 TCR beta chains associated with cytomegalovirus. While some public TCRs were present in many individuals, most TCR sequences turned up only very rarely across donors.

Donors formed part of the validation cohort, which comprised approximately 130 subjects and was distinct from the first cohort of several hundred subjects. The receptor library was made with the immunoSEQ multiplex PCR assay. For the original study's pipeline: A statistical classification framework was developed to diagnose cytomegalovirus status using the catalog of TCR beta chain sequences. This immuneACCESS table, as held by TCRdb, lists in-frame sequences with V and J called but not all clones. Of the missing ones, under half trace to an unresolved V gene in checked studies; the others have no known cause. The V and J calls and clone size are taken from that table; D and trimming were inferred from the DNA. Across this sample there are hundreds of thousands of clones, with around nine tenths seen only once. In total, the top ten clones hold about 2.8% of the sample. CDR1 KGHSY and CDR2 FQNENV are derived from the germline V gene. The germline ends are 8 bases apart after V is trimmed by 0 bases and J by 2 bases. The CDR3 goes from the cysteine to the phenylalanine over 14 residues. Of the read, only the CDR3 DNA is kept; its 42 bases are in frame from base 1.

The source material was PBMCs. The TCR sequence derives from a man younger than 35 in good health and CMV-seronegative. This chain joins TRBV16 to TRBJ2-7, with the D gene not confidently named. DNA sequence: TGTGCCAGCAGCCAATCTTCACAGACCTACGAGCAGTACTTC. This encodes CASSQSSQTYEQYF.